Each of the 7 T cell receptor beta chains below was sequenced from the same sample in a study of cytomegalovirus exposure and HLA in healthy donors. It was with 60 Vbeta and 13 Jbeta primers that the PCR ran. The method was immunoSEQ multiplex PCR; TCRdb's version includes in-frame clones alone and lacks a portion of them. The table lists around 260,000 clones, approximately 80% of them singletons. The sequencing sample was made of PBMCs. These receptors were taken from a girl aged 2-10 years in good health and CMV-seronegative.

This clone showed up just once. The chain uses TRBV14 and TRBJ1-4; TRBD1 is a possible D gene (5 bases). There are 13 residues in the CDR3. Germline CDR1 reads SGHDN; CDR2 reads FVKESK. Trimming removed 1 base from V and 11 bases from J, with 11 bases in between. CDR3 sequence (DNA): TGTGCCAGCAGCCAAGGACGGAGGGACAAACTGTTTTTT. Protein product: CASSQGRRDKLFF.

V is TRBV10-2 and J is TRBJ1-5; D possibly corresponds to TRBD1 (5 bases). Trimming removed 7 bases from V and 2 bases from J, with 15 bases in between. There are 15 residues in the CDR3. The germline gives CDR1 WSHSY, CDR2 SAAADI. CDR3 nucleotide sequence: TGCGCCAGCACCTCGGGGGTCGGGGGCAATCAGCCCCAGCATTTT. Residues: CASTSGVGGNQPQHF.

The chain uses TRBV13 and TRBJ1-2; possible D gene TRBD1, 5 bases. The CDR3 extends over 12 amino acids. The ends were cut back, 8 bases at V and 4 bases at J, with 11 bases in the middle. Germline loops: CDR1 PRHDT, CDR2 FYEKMQ (reference sequence). CDR3 nucleotide sequence: TGTGCCAGCCAAATGGGGGGCTATGGCTACACCTTC. Amino acids: CASQMGGYGYTF.

This chain uses TRBV14 with TRBJ2-2, with D perhaps TRBD1 (5 bases). The CDR3 extends over 15 amino acids. Deletions cut 3 bases from V and 2 bases from J, with 10 bases between. The germline gives CDR1 SGHDN, CDR2 FVKESK. CDR3 nucleotide sequence: TGTGCCAGCAGCCATCGGCAGGGCAACACCGGGGAGCTGTTTTTT. It codes for CASSHRQGNTGELFF. The variable domain in full, completed from reference TRBV14 and TRBJ2-2, reads EAGVTQFPSHSVIEKGQTVTLRCDPISGHDNLYWYRRVMGKEIKFLLHFVKESKQDESGMPNNRFLAERTGGTYSTLKVQPAELEDSGVYFCASSHRQGNTGELFFGEGSRLTVL.

Here the CDR3 reads CASSQENSRAYEQYF. The DNA for the CDR3 is TGTGCCAGCAGCCAAGAGAACTCCCGGGCCTACGAGCAGTACTTC. The V and J genes are TRBV4-2 and TRBJ2-7; D uncertain. The CDR3 has 15 amino acids. Per germline, CDR1 LGHNA and CDR2 YNFKEQ. Trimming left V 0 bases short and J 2 bases short, with 11 bases between.

The chain joins TRBV5-1 to TRBJ1-6; D is unresolved. The CDR3 runs to 15 residues. Trimming removed 0 bases from V and 0 bases from J, with 4 bases in between. Germline CDR1 and CDR2: SGHRS and YFSETQ. The chain's CDR3 is CASSLESSYNSPLHF. CDR3 DNA: TGCGCCAGCAGCTTGGAGAGCTCCTATAATTCACCCCTCCACTTT. Together with reference TRBV5-1 and TRBJ1-6, the CDR3 gives the full variable domain: KAGVTQTPRYLIKTRGQQVTLSCSPISGHRSVSWYQQTPGQGLQFLFEYFSETQRNKGNFPGRFSGRQFSNSRSEMNVSTLELGDSALYLCASSLESSYNSPLHFGNGTRLTVT.

The rearrangement uses TRBV29-1 and TRBJ1-2; D may be TRBD1 (5 bases). The V gene lost 3 bases and the J gene lost 6 bases, with 5 bases spanning the gap. From germline, CDR1 is SQVTM and CDR2 ANQGSEA. The CDR3 is 10 residues long. The CDR3 region has the DNA TGCAGCGTTGACAGGGATGGCTACACCTTC. Translating gives CSVDRDGYTF.